Below are 3 T cell receptor beta chains sequenced from a single sample in a study of shared clonotypes between healthy human individuals. Measured with immunoSEQ multiplex PCR; TCRdb has only the in-frame clones, and not every one. The sample has 1,400,000 or so clones; around 98.5% are singletons. Input material: naive CD4+ T cells sorted from blood. The subset was: CD45RA+ positively selected. These receptor sequences come from a man under 40 in good health.

A note on this clone: The same CDR3 also results from other DNA sequences found in this sample. The chain couples TRBV2 to TRBJ2-7; D unresolved. Germline V gene data show CDR1 as SNHLY and CDR2 as FYNNEI. The CDR3 has 11 residues. Trimming removed 3 bases at V and 2 bases at J, with 2 bases between. In nucleotides, the CDR3 is TGTGCCAGCAGTGAGGCCTACGAGCAGTACTTC. Residues: CASSEAYEQYF.

This sequence joins TRBV5-8 and TRBJ2-7, with 7 nucleotides matching TRBD1. This CDR3 contains 14 residues. J gave up 2 bases and V 5 bases, and 7 bases lay outside the gene matches. From germline, CDR1 is SGHTS and CDR2 YDEGEE. In DNA, the CDR3 is TGTGCCAGCAGACTGGACAGGCCAACCTACGAGCAGTACTTC. Translation gives CASRLDRPTYEQYF.

The V and J genes are TRBV5-4 and TRBJ1-2; D might be TRBD1 (6 bases). V was cut by 1 base and J by 7 bases, with 11 bases left in between. Germline CDR1 and CDR2: SGHNT and YYREEE (reference sequence). The CDR3 sequence is 13 residues long. CDR3 DNA sequence: TGTGCCAGCAGCTTGCAGGGGATGGTTGGCTACACCTTC. Encoded protein: CASSLQGMVGYTF.